This is a list of T cell receptor beta chains from one sample in a study of CD8 T cells in ankylosing spondylitis. TCRdb re-called the 5' RACE reads through MiXCR, storing one row per CDR3 protein. The sample consists of more than 500,000 distinct CDR3 sequences, under 5.5% of them appearing once. The sample was blood, either unsorted or a sorted T cell fraction (not recorded which). These receptors all come from a male donor with ankylosing spondylitis. CDR3s include the opening cysteine and the closing phenylalanine or tryptophan. D genes are given only for firm matches. Clone size appears in some rows only: once, few, many, or a class for an expanded clone.

V gene	J gene	clone size	CDR3 length	D gene	CDR3 DNA	CDR3 protein
TRBV19	TRBJ1-1	few	14	-	TGTGCCAGTAGTATCGGCGGGGATGGGACTGAAGCTTTCTTT	CASSIGGDGTEAFF
TRBV4-1	TRBJ2-5	many	14	-	TGCGCCAGCAGCCAAGATACGAGGTTGGAGACCCAGTACTTC	CASSQDTRLETQYF
TRBV28	TRBJ2-1	many	15	TRBD2	TGTGCCAGCAGTGTCTTAGCGGGAGTTTTATATGAGCAGTTCTTC	CASSVLAGVLYEQFF
TRBV20-1	TRBJ1-4	many	17	-	TGCAGTGCTACTGAGGGGCCCGTCCTGGCAACTAATGAAAAACTGTTTTTT	CSATEGPVLATNEKLFF
TRBV5-6	TRBJ2-1	-	15	TRBD2	TGTGCCAGCAGCTTGGGACTAGCGACCTACAATGAGCAGTTCTTC	CASSLGLATYNEQFF
TRBV5-1	TRBJ2-4	many	15	-	TGCGCCAGCAGCTTTGATGGGGGGGCCCAGGGCATTCAGTACTTC	CASSFDGGAQGIQYF
TRBV5-6	TRBJ2-1	many	16	-	TGTGCCAGCAGCTTTCCAACAGGGCTGCTTGGCAATGAGCAGTTCTTC	CASSFPTGLLGNEQFF
TRBV20-1	TRBJ2-1	many	14	-	TGCAGTGCTAGGGGGCGAGGCTCCTACAATGAGCAGTTCTTC	CSARGRGSYNEQFF
TRBV29-1	TRBJ1-1	many	10	-	TGCAGCGTTGGAAGGGGTGAAGCTTTCTTT	CSVGRGEAFF
TRBV12-3/TRBV12-4	TRBJ2-2	many	15	TRBD2	TGTGCCAGCACTTTATTGCTAGCGGGGACCGGGGAGCTGTTTTTT	CASTLLLAGTGELFF
TRBV27	TRBJ1-5	many	17	TRBD1	TGTGCCAGCAGTTTGCTCTGGACAGGGAATCGAGTCCAGCCCCAGCATTTT	CASSLLWTGNRVQPQHF
TRBV19	TRBJ2-4	few	15	-	TGTGCCAGTTCGTTAGTCAGACTAGCCAAAAACATTCAGTACTTC	CASSLVRLAKNIQYF
TRBV20-1	TRBJ2-2	many	16	TRBD1	TGCAGTGCTAGAGACGCCGGGACAGGGAACACCGGGGAGCTGTTTTTT	CSARDAGTGNTGELFF
TRBV14	TRBJ2-7	few	15	TRBD2	TGTGCCAGCAGCCAAGTCACTAGCGGGGGACGGGAGCAGTACTTC	CASSQVTSGGREQYF
TRBV20-1	TRBJ1-2	many	13	-	TGCAGTGCTAGAACCCCGAACACCTATGGCTACACCTTC	CSARTPNTYGYTF
TRBV28	TRBJ2-3	many	16	-	TGTGCCAGCAGTTTATGGAGGACCCTGACGACAGATACGCAGTATTTT	CASSLWRTLTTDTQYF
TRBV20-1	TRBJ1-2	many	13	-	TGCAGTGCTAGAGACCCCAGGGTATTTGGCTACACCTTC	CSARDPRVFGYTF
TRBV6-1	TRBJ1-2	-	16	-	TGTGCCAGCAGTGAATGGGGCGGCGGTCCTAACTATGGCTACACCTTC	CASSEWGGGPNYGYTF
TRBV5-1	TRBJ1-5	many	13	-	TGCGCCAGCAGCTCCGACCCTAATCAGCCCCAGCATTTT	CASSSDPNQPQHF
TRBV6-1	TRBJ2-5	many	15	TRBD2	TGTGCCAGCAGCCCTAGCGGGGGGTACCAAGAGACCCAGTACTTC	CASSPSGGYQETQYF
TRBV5-5	TRBJ1-4	few	16	-	TGTGCCAGCAGCTTGCAGGGGAGGATGGCTAATGAAAAACTGTTTTTT	CASSLQGRMANEKLFF
TRBV4-2	TRBJ2-2	many	17	-	TGTGCCAGCAGCGGTAACCTACGCGGGCCTAACACCGGGGAGCTGTTTTTT	CASSGNLRGPNTGELFF
TRBV7-9	TRBJ2-5	many	14	-	TGTGCCAGCAGCTTAGGGGTGTACCAAGAGACCCAGTACTTC	CASSLGVYQETQYF
TRBV29-1	TRBJ2-7	many	12	-	TGCAGCGTTGTCGGGGGAGGCTACGAGCAGTACTTC	CSVVGGGYEQYF
TRBV5-1	TRBJ2-1	many	14	-	TGCGCCAGCAGCTTGGGTTTGCGGCAACCTGAACAGTTCTTC	CASSLGLRQPEQFF
TRBV27	TRBJ2-7	-	15	TRBD1	TGTGCCAGCAGTTCGGACAGGGGACCATCCTACGAGCAGTACTTC	CASSSDRGPSYEQYF
TRBV5-1	TRBJ1-6	many	17	-	TGCGCCAGCAGCTTGGTCCAGGGCGGCTCCTATAATTCACCCCTCCACTTT	CASSLVQGGSYNSPLHF
TRBV4-3	TRBJ2-4	many	13	-	TGCGCCAGCAGCCAAGAGGAAACAGAGGTTCAGTACTTC	CASSQEETEVQYF
TRBV9	TRBJ2-7	many	15	TRBD1	TGTGCCAGCAGCGTAGTAACAGGGGGCCTCGACGAGCAGTACTTC	CASSVVTGGLDEQYF
TRBV9	TRBJ2-7	many	14	-	TGTGCCAGCAGCGCCGGGGGGCTAGACTACGAGCAGTACTTC	CASSAGGLDYEQYF
TRBV6-2/TRBV6-3	TRBJ2-1	many	15	-	TGTGCCAGCAGCAACCAAGAGGGGCTGGACAATGAGCAGTTCTTC	CASSNQEGLDNEQFF
TRBV24-1	TRBJ1-1	many	13	-	TGTGCCACCAGTGGGTGGGGGTTCACTGAAGCTTTCTTT	CATSGWGFTEAFF
TRBV10-3	TRBJ2-6	many	19	TRBD1	TGTGCCATCAAGACGGGACAGGGGACCGAGTTATCTGGGGCCAACGTCCTGACTTTC	CAIKTGQGTELSGANVLTF
TRBV4-1	TRBJ1-1	many	14	-	TGCGCCAGCAGCCAAGACTTCACGAACACTGAAGCTTTCTTT	CASSQDFTNTEAFF
TRBV14	TRBJ2-7	many	12	-	TGTGCCAGCAGCCAAGAAGTCCACGAGCAGTACTTC	CASSQEVHEQYF
TRBV20-1	TRBJ1-1	many	12	-	TGCAGTGCCCCGAGGAGTGGTAACGAAGCTTTCTTT	CSAPRSGNEAFF
TRBV7-9	TRBJ2-3	few	12	-	TGTGCCAGCAGCTTATCGAGGGATGCGCAGTATTTT	CASSLSRDAQYF
TRBV5-1	TRBJ1-5	many	14	-	TGCGCCAGCAGTTCCGGGCTAAGCAATCAGCCCCAGCATTTT	CASSSGLSNQPQHF
TRBV12-3/TRBV12-4	TRBJ1-3	many	15	-	TGTGCCAGCAGTTTCGATACGTACTCTGGAAACACCATATATTTT	CASSFDTYSGNTIYF
TRBV29-1	TRBJ2-3	many	14	-	TGCAGCGTTCGTACCGGGACTAGCACAGATACGCAGTATTTT	CSVRTGTSTDTQYF
TRBV7-9	TRBJ1-2	-	15	-	TGTGCCAGCAGCCGAGGATCGCTGCAGGGGAGTGGCTACACCTTC	CASSRGSLQGSGYTF